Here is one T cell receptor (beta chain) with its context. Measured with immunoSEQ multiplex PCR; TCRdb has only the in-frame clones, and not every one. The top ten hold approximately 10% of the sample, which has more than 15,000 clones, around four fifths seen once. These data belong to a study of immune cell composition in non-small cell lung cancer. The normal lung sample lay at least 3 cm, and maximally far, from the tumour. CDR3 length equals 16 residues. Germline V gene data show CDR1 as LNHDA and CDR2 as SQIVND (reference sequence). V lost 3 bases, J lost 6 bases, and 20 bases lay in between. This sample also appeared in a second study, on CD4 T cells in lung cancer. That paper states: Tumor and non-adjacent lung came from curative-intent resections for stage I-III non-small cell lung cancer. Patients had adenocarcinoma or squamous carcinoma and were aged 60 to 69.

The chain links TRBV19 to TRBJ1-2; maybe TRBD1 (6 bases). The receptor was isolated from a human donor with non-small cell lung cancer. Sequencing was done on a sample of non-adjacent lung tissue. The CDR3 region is CASSMKAGVESNGYTF. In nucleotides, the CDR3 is TGTGCCAGTAGTATGAAGGCAGGGGTGGAATCTAATGGCTACACCTTC.